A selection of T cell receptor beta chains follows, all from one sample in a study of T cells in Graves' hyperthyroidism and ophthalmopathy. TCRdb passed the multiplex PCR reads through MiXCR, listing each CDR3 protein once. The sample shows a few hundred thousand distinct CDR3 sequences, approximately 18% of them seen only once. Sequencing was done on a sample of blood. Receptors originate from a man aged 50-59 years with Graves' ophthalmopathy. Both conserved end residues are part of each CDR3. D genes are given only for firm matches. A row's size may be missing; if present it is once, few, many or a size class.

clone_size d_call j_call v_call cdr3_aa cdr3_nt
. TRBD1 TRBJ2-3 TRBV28 CASSVNPGTGVGRTDTQYF TGTGCCAGCAGCGTTAATCCCGGGACAGGGGTCGGGAGGACAGATACGCAGTATTTT
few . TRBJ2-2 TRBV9 CASSVGGDSTGELFF TGTGCCAGCAGCGTAGGGGGGGATAGCACCGGGGAGCTGTTTTTT
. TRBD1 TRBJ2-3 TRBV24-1 CATSDLKDRGSTDTQYF TGTGCCACCAGTGATCTCAAGGACAGGGGAAGCACAGATACGCAGTATTTT
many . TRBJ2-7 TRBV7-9 CASSSNYEQYF TGTGCCAGCAGCTCCAACTACGAGCAGTACTTC
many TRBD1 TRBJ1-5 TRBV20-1 CSAGNDREEQPQHF TGCAGTGCTGGAAACGACAGGGAAGAGCAGCCCCAGCATTTT
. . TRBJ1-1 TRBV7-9 CASSPPTANTEAFF TGTGCCAGCAGCCCTCCCACAGCGAACACTGAAGCTTTCTTT
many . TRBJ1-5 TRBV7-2 CASSLVEFQPQHF TGTGCCAGCAGCTTAGTGGAGTTTCAGCCCCAGCATTTT
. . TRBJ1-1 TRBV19 CASRWNSGYTNTEAFF TGTGCCAGTCGATGGAATTCTGGCTACACGAACACTGAAGCTTTCTTT
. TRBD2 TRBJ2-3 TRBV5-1 CASSPLSGSADTQYF TGTGCCAGCAGCCCCCTGAGCGGGAGTGCAGATACGCAGTATTTT
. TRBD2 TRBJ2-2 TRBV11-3 CASRLAGSTGELFF TGTGCCAGCAGACTAGCGGGGAGCACCGGGGAGCTGTTTTTT
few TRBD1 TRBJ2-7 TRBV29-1 CSVGQSYEQYF TGCAGCGTGGGACAGTCCTACGAGCAGTACTTC
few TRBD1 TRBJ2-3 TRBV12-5 CASGLGTGDTDTQYF TGTGCTAGTGGTTTGGGGACAGGAGACACAGATACGCAGTATTTT
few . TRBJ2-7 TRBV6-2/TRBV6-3 CASSYRSAGSYEQYF TGTGCCAGCAGTTATCGTTCTGCCGGCTCCTACGAGCAGTACTTC
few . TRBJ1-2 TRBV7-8 CASAYKQGGYGYTF TGTGCCAGCGCCTATAAACAGGGCGGCTATGGCTACACCTTC
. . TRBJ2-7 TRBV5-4 CASSLDRAVAYEQYF TGTGCCAGCAGCTTGGACAGGGCAGTCGCCTACGAGCAGTACTTC
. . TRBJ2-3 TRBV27 CASSRLGAGLTDTQYF TGTGCCAGCAGCCGCCTGGGGGCGGGTCTCACAGATACGCAGTATTTT
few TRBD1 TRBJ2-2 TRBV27 CASSFRDRAAGELFF TGTGCCAGCAGTTTTCGGGACAGGGCGGCCGGGGAGCTGTTTTTT
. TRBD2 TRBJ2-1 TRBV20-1 CSATGLASSMVFF TGCAGTGCTACGGGACTAGCTTCAAGTATGGTGTTCTTC
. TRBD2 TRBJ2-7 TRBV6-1 CASRFGRTSGNYEQYF TGTGCCAGCAGATTCGGCCGGACTAGCGGGAACTACGAGCAGTACTTC
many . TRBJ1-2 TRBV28 CASSLNPRLSNYGYTF TGTGCCAGCAGTTTAAACCCCCGGCTCTCTAACTATGGCTACACCTTC
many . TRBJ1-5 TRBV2 CASGGLGGGNQPQHF TGTGCCAGCGGAGGGCTCGGGGGCGGCAATCAGCCCCAGCATTTT
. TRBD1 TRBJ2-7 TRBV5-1 CASSSRDRELIPYEQYF TGCGCCAGCAGCTCCCGGGACAGGGAACTAATCCCCTACGAGCAGTACTTC
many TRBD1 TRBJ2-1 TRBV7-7 CASSLGGGTDAYNEQFF TGTGCTAGCAGCTTAGGCGGTGGGACAGACGCATACAATGAGCAGTTCTTC
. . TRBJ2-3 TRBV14 CASSQDIRRGTQYF TGTGCCAGCAGCCAAGATATAAGGAGAGGCACGCAGTATTTT
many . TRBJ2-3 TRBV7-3 CASSSDAGDTQYF TGTGCCAGCAGCTCGGACGCCGGCGATACGCAGTATTTT
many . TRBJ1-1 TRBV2 CASSEHGGEAFF TGTGCCAGCAGTGAACATGGCGGTGAAGCTTTCTTT
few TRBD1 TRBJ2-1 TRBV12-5 CASGLRGQENEQFF TGTGCTAGTGGTTTGAGGGGACAGGAAAATGAGCAGTTCTTC
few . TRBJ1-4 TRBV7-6 CASSPVAPASEKLFF TGTGCCAGCAGCCCCGTGGCGCCGGCCAGCGAAAAACTGTTTTTT
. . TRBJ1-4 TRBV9 CASSVGDGIEKLFF TGTGCCAGCAGCGTAGGAGACGGTATTGAAAAACTGTTTTTT
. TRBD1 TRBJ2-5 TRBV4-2 CASSLDRGETQYF TGTGCCAGCAGCCTAGACAGGGGTGAGACCCAGTACTTC
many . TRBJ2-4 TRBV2 CASSVSAKNIQYF TGTGCCAGCAGTGTTAGTGCCAAAAACATTCAGTACTTC
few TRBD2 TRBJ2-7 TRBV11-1 CASSPGRGLAPYEQYF TGTGCCAGCAGCCCCGGGCGGGGACTAGCACCCTACGAGCAGTACTTC
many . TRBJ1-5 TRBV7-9 CASSEDGRNQPQHF TGTGCCAGCAGCGAAGACGGACGCAATCAGCCCCAGCATTTT
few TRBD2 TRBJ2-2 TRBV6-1 CASSERGAGRSGELFF TGTGCCAGCAGTGAAAGGGGAGCGGGGCGGAGCGGGGAGCTGTTTTTT
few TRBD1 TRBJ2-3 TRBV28 CASRRDSRSTDTQYF TGTGCCAGCAGGAGGGACAGCCGCAGCACAGATACGCAGTATTTT
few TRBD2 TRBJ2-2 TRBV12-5 CASGLVASGRIPGELFF TGTGCTAGTGGTTTGGTCGCTAGCGGGAGAATTCCCGGGGAGCTGTTTTTT
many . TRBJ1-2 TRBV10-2 CASRVGRERGYTF TGCGCCAGCAGGGTCGGCAGGGAGCGTGGCTACACCTTC
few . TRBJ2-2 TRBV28 CASQDRTGELFF TGTGCCAGCCAGGACCGCACCGGGGAGCTGTTTTTT
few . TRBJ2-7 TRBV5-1 CASSLAGDLPSYEQYF TGCGCCAGCAGCTTGGCAGGGGACCTCCCCTCCTACGAGCAGTACTTC
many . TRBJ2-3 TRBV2 CASSGTQSRSTDTQYF TGTGCCAGCAGTGGGACTCAATCCCGATCCACAGATACGCAGTATTTT
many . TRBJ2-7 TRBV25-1 CASSGDLGEQYF TGTGCCAGCAGTGGTGACTTAGGCGAGCAGTACTTC
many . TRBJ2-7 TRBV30 CAWSTRSEQYF TGTGCCTGGAGTACCCGGAGCGAGCAGTACTTC